The entry below describes one T cell receptor (beta chain). What it recognizes is unknown. All donors participated as healthy donors of bone marrow. This sample was included in a study of cytomegalovirus exposure and HLA in healthy donors. Study conclusions and caveats: Earlier analysis found most TCR beta V segments productive about 87% or about 30% of the time. Researchers reported in a later analysis that a missense DCLRE1C variant was tied to TCR beta V- and J-gene trimming.

PCR employed 60 Vbeta and 13 Jbeta primers. Measured with immunoSEQ multiplex PCR; TCRdb has only the in-frame clones, and not every one. This sample has roughly 250,000 clones, with roughly two thirds found just once. Per germline, CDR1 ENHRY and CDR2 SYGVKD. The V and J ends lost 6 bases and 2 bases, in that order; junction bases with no gene match: 5. This CDR3 region has 14 residues. This clonotype was sampled from a female donor in good health and CMV-seronegative. The rearrangement links TRBV10-3 to TRBJ2-7; 9 positions match TRBD1. Input material: PBMCs. DNA for the CDR3: TGTGCCATCAGCCCGGGACAGGGAACCTACGAGCAGTACTTC. Protein: CAISPGQGTYEQYF.